Below are 30 T cell receptor beta chains sequenced from a single sample in a study of identical twins. One entry per CDR3 protein results from TCRdb running MiXCR on the 5' RACE reads. The sample lists fewer than 350,000 distinct CDR3 sequences, roughly 8.6% seen once, with over 2% in the top ten. The sample also formed part of further work on yellow fever vaccine responses in identical twins.

The sample was memory (CD45RO+) T cells sorted from blood. These receptors all come from a woman under 30 in good health.

This clonotype was counted only a few times. The V call is TRBV28, the J call TRBJ2-3; D gene unclear. The CDR3 extends over 12 amino acids. Germline V gives CDR1 MDHEN, CDR2 SYDVKM. The V end lost 6 bases, the J end lost 5 bases, and 9 bases lay between the germline ends. The CDR3 is CASSLVKDTQYF. Here the CDR3 DNA reads TGTGCCAGCAGCCTCGTAAAAGATACGCAGTATTTT.

This clonotype was counted many times. The chain uses TRBV15 and TRBJ1-3; D remains ambiguous. This CDR3 is built from 17 residues. Germline-derived CDR1 and CDR2 are LNHNV and YYDKDF (reference sequence). V was pared by 3 bases and J by 0 bases, with 15 bases between. Here the CDR3 reads CATSRKSSGDSGNTIYF. CDR3 nucleotides: TGTGCCACCAGCAGGAAGTCCAGTGGGGACTCTGGAAACACCATATATTTT.

The chain recombines TRBV11-2 with TRBJ2-5; TRBD1 might be the D (6 bases). Germline CDR1 SGHAT, CDR2 FQNNGV. Deletions cut 0 bases from V and 8 bases from J, with 16 bases between. This CDR3 is 15 amino acids long. CDR3 sequence: CASSLDREQGKTQYF. CDR3 DNA sequence: TGTGCCAGCAGCTTAGATAGGGAACAGGGTAAAACCCAGTACTTC.

This clonotype was detected only a few times. The chain employs TRBV4-1 and TRBJ2-5; 7 positions match TRBD1. The junction had 10 bases not matched to a gene; V was cut back by 4 bases and J by 2 bases. This CDR3 contains 16 residues. Germline-derived CDR1 and CDR2 are MGHRA and YSYEKL. CDR3 nucleotide sequence: TGCGCCAGCAGCCCGGAAAGGGGGACAGCACAAGAGACCCAGTACTTC. Translating it yields CASSPERGTAQETQYF.

This clonotype was detected many times. CDR3 DNA: TGTGCCAGCGTCGGACAGGGGGGGAAGACCCAGTACTTC. This translates into CASVGQGGKTQYF. The chain has TRBV27 and TRBJ2-5; 10 bases line up with TRBD1. This CDR3 has 13 residues. Germline V CDR1 and CDR2: MNHEY, SMNVEV (reference sequence). Trimming took 8 bases from V and 6 from J; bases not matched to a gene: 6.

This clonotype occurred many times. The chain carries TRBV6-1 and TRBJ1-5, with a tentative D call TRBD1 (6 bases). V gave up 8 bases and J gave up 7 bases, with 18 bases separating them. The germline gives CDR1 MNHNS, CDR2 SASEGT. This CDR3 is built from 14 residues. The CDR3 reads CASAGGAGRQPQHF. Here the CDR3 DNA reads TGTGCCAGCGCGGGGGGGGCAGGGAGGCAGCCCCAGCATTTT.

The chain combines TRBV5-5 with TRBJ2-2, with TRBD1 matching 10 bases. CDR3 length: 16 amino acids. Germline values: CDR1 SGHKS, CDR2 YYEKEE (reference sequence). V lost 4 bases, J lost 8 bases, and 11 bases stayed unmatched. This CDR3 is CASSSNSGTGVGELFF. In nucleotides, the CDR3 is TGTGCCAGCAGCAGCAACTCCGGGACAGGGGTAGGGGAGCTGTTTTTT.

In this sample, this clonotype turned up a few times. The rearrangement uses TRBV15 and TRBJ2-5, with D uncertain. V lost 1 base and J 2 bases, leaving 5 bases between the germline ends. CDR3 length: 13 amino acids. Looked up from germline, CDR1 is LNHNV and CDR2 is YYDKDF (reference sequence). CDR3 nucleotide sequence: TGTGCCACCAGCAGAGGCCAGCAAGAGACCCAGTACTTC. Translating gives CATSRGQQETQYF.

This clonotype was seen a handful of times. The genes are TRBV11-3 and TRBJ1-1; D is perhaps TRBD1 (5 bases). V lost 1 base and J lost 3, with 9 bases in between. This CDR3 contains 14 residues. From germline, CDR1 is SGHNT and CDR2 YENEEA. CDR3 sequence: CASSLGGSYTEAFF. The CDR3 DNA reads as TGTGCCAGCAGCTTAGGGGGGAGCTACACTGAAGCTTTCTTT.

This clonotype was detected a few times. The chain recombines TRBV2 with TRBJ2-1; 9 nucleotides line up with TRBD1. Germline CDR1 and CDR2: SNHLY and FYNNEI. This CDR3 is 16 amino acids long. Losses at the gene ends were 2 bases for V and 9 bases for J; bases not matched to a gene: 11. The chain's CDR3 is CASSERGGQGSGEQFF. Here the CDR3 DNA reads TGTGCCAGCAGTGAAAGGGGGGGACAGGGTAGCGGTGAGCAGTTCTTC.

The gene calls are TRBV18 and TRBJ2-3, with unresolved D. Trimming left V 1 base short and J 4 bases short, with 3 bases between. Germline-derived CDR1 and CDR2 are KGHSH and LQKENI. This CDR3 has 12 residues. The CDR3 here is CASSPLADTQYF. The CDR3 DNA sequence: TGTGCCAGCTCACCACTGGCAGATACGCAGTATTTT.

This clonotype showed up just a few times. This chain uses TRBV20-1 with TRBJ1-6; 8 bases match TRBD1. Germline V lookup: CDR1 DFQATT, CDR2 SNEGSKA (reference sequence). This CDR3 spans 13 amino acids. J lost 10 bases, V lost 5 bases, and 7 bases had no gene match. This chain's CDR3 is CSAVDRERSPLHF. CDR3 nucleotide sequence: TGCAGTGCTGTGGACAGGGAGCGGTCACCCCTCCACTTT.

This rearrangement joins TRBV2 to TRBJ2-2; 7 nucleotides line up with TRBD1. The germline V gene encodes CDR1 SNHLY and CDR2 FYNNEI. Trimming took 10 bases from V and 0 from J; bases not matched to a gene: 5. The CDR3 has 14 residues. The CDR3 DNA follows: TGTGCCACCCAGACAGGGTCGAACACCGGGGAGCTGTTTTTT. Protein product: CATQTGSNTGELFF.

In its sample, this clonotype was seen a few times. This chain links TRBV7-9 with TRBJ2-5; D gene unclear. The germline gives CDR1 SEHNR, CDR2 FQNEAQ (reference sequence). The CDR3 has 13 residues. V lost 5 bases and J lost 7, with 14 bases in between. The chain's CDR3 is CASSLVIQMTQYF. In DNA, the CDR3 is TGTGCCAGCAGCCTGGTGATCCAGATGACCCAGTACTTC.

The chain has TRBV15 and TRBJ1-6, with 7 bases that match TRBD1. Germline V gives CDR1 LNHNV, CDR2 YYDKDF (reference sequence). The CDR3 has 16 amino acids. V lost 2 bases, J lost 8 bases, and 9 bases stayed unmatched. CDR3 region: CATSRSPTGRDSPLHF. CDR3 nucleotides: TGTGCCACCAGCAGAAGTCCGACAGGGAGGGATTCACCCCTCCACTTT.

The rearrangement uses TRBV6-1 and TRBJ2-1; D unresolved. This CDR3 spans 13 amino acids. The germline V gene has CDR1 MNHNS and CDR2 SASEGT. The V and J ends lost 1 base and 5 bases respectively, with 6 bases between them. CDR3: CASSEEAHNEQFF. The CDR3, as DNA: TGTGCCAGCAGTGAAGAGGCCCACAATGAGCAGTTCTTC.

This clonotype was counted many times. This chain uses TRBV27 with TRBJ2-3; D not certain. Germline V gene sequence: CDR1 MNHEY, CDR2 SMNVEV (reference sequence). The CDR3 length is 15 residues. V was clipped by 3 bases and J by 0 bases, with 10 bases between them. The CDR3 bases are TGTGCCAGCAGTTTGAGTTCTGCTAGCACAGATACGCAGTATTTT. This translates into CASSLSSASTDTQYF.

This clonotype was seen more than once but under ten times. The chain employs TRBV7-6 and TRBJ2-3; TRBD2 aligns across 9 bases. This CDR3 comprises 16 residues. V lost 4 bases and J lost 4; bases outside the gene matches: 9. Germline CDR1 and CDR2: SGHVS and FNYEAQ. The CDR3 sequence is CASSSSRGGEPDTQYF. CDR3 DNA sequence: TGTGCCAGCAGCTCCTCTCGCGGGGGGGAGCCAGATACGCAGTATTTT.

This chain joins TRBV6-1 and TRBJ2-1; 11 nucleotides align to TRBD2. Trimming removed 6 bases from V and 4 bases from J; junction bases left unmatched: 8. The CDR3 consists of 16 residues. Germline assignment: CDR1 MNHNS and CDR2 SASEGT. The CDR3 region has the DNA TGTGCCAGCAGGGCCGGGACTAGCGGACCTTACAATGAGCAGTTCTTC. It is translated as CASRAGTSGPYNEQFF.

V is TRBV24-1 and J is TRBJ2-1; TRBD2 aligns across 10 bases. Germline CDR1 is KGHDR and CDR2 is SFDVKD. This CDR3 region has 16 residues. Germline trimming cut 4 bases from V and 4 bases from J; bases unmatched to any gene: 6. The CDR3 sequence is CATSDLAGGRYNEQFF. The CDR3 nucleotides read TGTGCCACCAGTGACTTAGCGGGAGGTCGGTACAATGAGCAGTTCTTC.

This clonotype was found a few times. The V and J genes are TRBV28 and TRBJ1-2, with 8 bases fitting TRBD1. Germline V gene lookup returns CDR1 MDHEN and CDR2 SYDVKM. The CDR3 runs 16 residues. The V segment lost 5 bases and the J segment 0 bases; nucleotides outside the gene matches: 8. DNA of the CDR3: TGTGCCAGCAGTGAGACAGGGGCCATAGCTAACTATGGCTACACCTTC. Translation: CASSETGAIANYGYTF.

In this sample, this clonotype turned up a few times. The chain uses TRBV18 and TRBJ1-3; no clear D. Deletions cut 3 bases from V and 0 bases from J, with 12 bases between. The CDR3 is 16 amino acids. CDR1 and CDR2 from the germline V gene are KGHSH and LQKENI. The CDR3 region is CASSPDPRGSGNTIYF. Written as DNA, the CDR3 is TGTGCCAGCTCACCGGACCCTCGAGGCTCTGGAAACACCATATATTTT.

This clonotype was counted many times. The chain couples TRBV29-1 to TRBJ2-1; TRBD2 matches 11 bases. CDR1 and CDR2 (germline): SQVTM, ANQGSEA. The CDR3 runs to 14 residues. V lost 4 bases to trimming and J lost 9 bases; unmatched junction nucleotides: 8. In nucleotides, the CDR3 is TGCAGCGTTGCTGGGACTAGCGGAGGGGGTGAGCAGTTCTTC. This gives the protein CSVAGTSGGGEQFF.

V and J are TRBV5-6 and TRBJ2-1, with a weak D call TRBD1 (5 bases). Trimming took off 1 base at V and 4 bases at J, with 12 bases between the two ends. CDR1 and CDR2 from the germline V gene are SGHDT and YYEEEE. This CDR3 is built from 15 residues. CDR3 protein: CASSLKAQDYNEQFF. The CDR3 DNA reads TGTGCCAGCAGCTTGAAAGCACAGGATTACAATGAGCAGTTCTTC.

This clonotype has a count of ten or more. A read error may account for a junction end that differs from germline. The V gene is TRBV12-3 or TRBV12-4, the J gene TRBJ2-1, with TRBD2 as a possible D gene (5 bases). CDR3 length equals 12 residues. This chain's CDR3 is CASSLANGFGEF. For the CDR3, the DNA is TGTGCCAGCAGTTTAGCGAACGGATTCGGGGAGTTC.

The rearrangement links TRBV11-2 to TRBJ1-4, with a weak D call TRBD1 (5 bases). V was trimmed by 3 bases and J by 11 bases, leaving 7 bases between them. The CDR3 sequence is 11 residues long. Per germline, CDR1 SGHAT and CDR2 FQNNGV. CDR3 DNA: TGTGCCAGCAGCTTGTCAGGGAAACTGTTTTTT. This sequence encodes CASSLSGKLFF.

The chain recombines TRBV3-1 with TRBJ1-4; tentative D call: TRBD1 (6 bases). The CDR3 sequence is 14 residues long. Germline V gene data show CDR1 as LGHDT and CDR2 as YNNKEL (reference sequence). V was shortened by 4 bases and J by 4 bases, with 10 bases between the two germline ends. The CDR3 here is CASSRGHGNEKLFF. DNA of the CDR3: TGTGCCAGCAGCCGGGGGCACGGTAATGAAAAACTGTTTTTT.

This clonotype was observed at least ten times. The gene calls are TRBV21-1 and TRBJ2-3; the table's D call, TRBD1, was not checked against the DNA. TRBV21-1 corresponds to a pseudogene. The CDR3 length is 14 residues. The CDR3 sequence: CASSDRAGTDTQYF. The CDR3 DNA sequence: TGTGCCAGCAGCGACAGGGCGGGCACAGATACGCAGTATTTT.

The J gene is TRBJ1-1, the V gene TRBV28; D is undetermined. The V and J ends lost 6 bases and 1 base respectively, with 12 bases between them. Germline V CDR1 and CDR2: MDHEN, SYDVKM. The CDR3 runs 14 residues. The CDR3 reads CASRSRMTNTEAFF. The CDR3, as DNA: TGTGCCAGCAGGTCGCGGATGACGAACACTGAAGCTTTCTTT.

This clonotype was seen ten or more times. J is TRBJ2-1 and V is TRBV27; no firm D call. The CDR3 is 12 amino acids. Germline V gene data show CDR1 as MNHEY and CDR2 as SMNVEV (reference sequence). The V gene lost 6 bases and the J gene lost 3 bases, with 6 bases spanning the gap. CDR3 protein: CASRDGYNEQFF. The CDR3, as DNA: TGTGCCAGCAGAGACGGCTACAATGAGCAGTTCTTC.